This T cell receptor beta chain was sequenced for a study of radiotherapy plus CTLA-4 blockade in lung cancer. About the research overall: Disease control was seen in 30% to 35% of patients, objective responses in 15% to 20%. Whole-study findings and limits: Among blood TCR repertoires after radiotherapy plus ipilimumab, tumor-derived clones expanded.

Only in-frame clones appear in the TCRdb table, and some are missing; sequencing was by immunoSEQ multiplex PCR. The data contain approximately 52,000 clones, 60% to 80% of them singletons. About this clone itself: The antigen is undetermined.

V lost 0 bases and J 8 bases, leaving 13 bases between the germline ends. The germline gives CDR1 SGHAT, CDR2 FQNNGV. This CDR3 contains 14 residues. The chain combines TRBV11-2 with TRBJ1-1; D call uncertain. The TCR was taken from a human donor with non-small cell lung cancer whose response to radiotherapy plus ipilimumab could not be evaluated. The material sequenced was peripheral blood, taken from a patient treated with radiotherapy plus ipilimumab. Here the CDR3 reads CASSLDGSFLEAFF. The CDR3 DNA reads TGTGCCAGCAGCTTAGATGGGAGTTTCTTAGAAGCTTTCTTT.